This entry features one T cell receptor (beta chain) sequence. What it recognizes is unknown. CDR1 is SGHRS, CDR2 YFSETQ, per germline. V lost 5 bases and J lost 10; bases outside the gene matches: 11. This CDR3 is built from 15 residues. TCRdb's table, derived via immunoSEQ multiplex PCR, lists solely in-frame clones and lacks some. The data show 95,000 or so clones, just over 90% seen once. Pooled samples include second doses given at about 4 or 12 weeks. The sample originates from a study of T cell responses to AZD1222 COVID-19 vaccine. Findings and limits, study-wide: Among vaccine-associated CD4 TCRs, coverage spanned spike, with dominance at 160-218 and 743-854. Spike-specific TCRs gained breadth and depth after people received two AZD1222 doses.

The sequence derives from an adult who received the AZD1222 COVID-19 vaccine. Material: peripheral blood, obtained 28 days after the second AZD1222 dose. This chain uses TRBV5-1 with TRBJ2-1; 11 bases are a match to TRBD2. Written as DNA, the CDR3 is TGCGCCAGCAGTTCCGTCGGACTAGCGGGCCGCGAGCAGTTCTTC. This codes for CASSSVGLAGREQFF.